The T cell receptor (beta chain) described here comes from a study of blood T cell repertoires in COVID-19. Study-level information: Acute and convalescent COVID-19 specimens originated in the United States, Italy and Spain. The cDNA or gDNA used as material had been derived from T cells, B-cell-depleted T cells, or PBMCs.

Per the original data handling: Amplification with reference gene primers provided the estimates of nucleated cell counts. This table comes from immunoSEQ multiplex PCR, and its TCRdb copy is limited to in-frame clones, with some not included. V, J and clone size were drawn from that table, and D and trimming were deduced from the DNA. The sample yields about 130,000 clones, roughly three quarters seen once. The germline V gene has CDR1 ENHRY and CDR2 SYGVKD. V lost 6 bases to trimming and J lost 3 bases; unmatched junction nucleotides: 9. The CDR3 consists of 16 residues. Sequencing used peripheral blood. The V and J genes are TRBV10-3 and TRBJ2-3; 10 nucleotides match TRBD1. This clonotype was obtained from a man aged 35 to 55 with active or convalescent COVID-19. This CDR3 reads CAIRGQGYLETDTQYF. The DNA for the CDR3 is TGTGCCATCAGGGGACAGGGGTACCTAGAGACAGATACGCAGTATTTT.